This T cell receptor (beta chain) stems from a study of CD8 T cells in ankylosing spondylitis. The J segment lost 8 bases and the V segment lost 3 bases, leaving 8 bases of the junction unmatched. Germline-derived CDR1 and CDR2 are SNHLY and FYNNEI. CDR3 length equals 15 residues. Quantitative 5'-RACE was performed with molecular barcodes, and it yielded the TCR beta libraries. One entry per CDR3 protein, called by TCRdb with MiXCR from the 5' RACE reads. The table includes roughly 230,000 distinct CDR3 sequences, over 9.5% detected once. Study-wide results and limits: Characteristic of ankylosing spondylitis blood, it appeared, was a TCR beta motif comprising eight highly homologous variants. Matched ankylosing spondylitis synovial fluid reportedly showed significant enrichment of disease-linked clones. Before this, some motif variants had been reported in reactive arthritis synovial fluid and blood.

The table lists this clonotype with many counts. Its antigen is not known. The chain recombines TRBV2 with TRBJ2-3; 10 positions agree with TRBD2. The sequence came from a male donor with ankylosing spondylitis or in good health (not recorded which). Sequenced: blood, either unsorted or a sorted T cell fraction (not recorded which). CDR3 sequence reads: CASSELAGDGVTQYF. The CDR3 DNA sequence: TGTGCCAGCAGTGAGCTAGCGGGAGACGGAGTTACGCAGTATTTT.